This is a list of T cell receptor beta chains from one sample in a study of T cells in Graves' hyperthyroidism and ophthalmopathy. TCRdb reprocessed the multiplex PCR reads via MiXCR and lists one record per CDR3 protein. The sample lists around 520,000 distinct CDR3 sequences; 14% were seen once. Material: blood. The origin of the receptors is a woman aged 35 to 49 with Graves' hyperthyroidism. The CDR3 runs from the conserved cysteine through the conserved F or W. The D gene is left open where the match is weak. A clone size is listed for some rows: how often the clone was seen (once, few, many), or a class if it is expanded.

>TRBV11-2|.|TRBJ2-5|many
TGTGCCAGCAGCTTATCTAGCGGAGGGGGAGAGACCCAGTACTTC
CASSLSSGGGETQYF
>TRBV7-9|TRBD1|TRBJ2-1|many
TGTGCCAGCAGCGAGGGACAGGGGACGGTCAATGAGCAGTTCTTC
CASSEGQGTVNEQFF
>TRBV24-1|.|TRBJ1-5|few
TGTGCCACCAGTGATTCCCACGGGGGGAACAATCAGCCCCAGCATTTT
CATSDSHGGNNQPQHF
>TRBV20-1|.|TRBJ2-7|few
TGCAGTGCTAGAGATTTCAGGGAACTAGCAACAAGGGAGCAGTACTTC
CSARDFRELATREQYF
>TRBV5-5|TRBD1|TRBJ2-5|.
TGTGCCAGCGAACAGGGGGCCCAAGAGACCCAGTACTTC
CASEQGAQETQYF
>TRBV6-1|TRBD2|TRBJ2-7|many
TGTGCCAGCAGCGCCCGAGCGGGGACCCCCGAGCAGTACTTC
CASSARAGTPEQYF
>TRBV10-1|.|TRBJ2-7|many
TGCGCCAGCAGTGAGTCCATTACCGAGCAGTACTTC
CASSESITEQYF
>TRBV5-1|.|TRBJ1-6|many
TGCGCCAGCAGCTTGGACGGAGATAATTCACCCCTCCACTTT
CASSLDGDNSPLHF
>TRBV28|.|TRBJ1-2|many
TGTGCCAGCACCGAACTCGGACTTAACTATGGCTACACCTTC
CASTELGLNYGYTF
>TRBV30|.|TRBJ1-5|.
TGTGCCTGGAGTGGACAGATTAGCAATCAGCCCCAGCATTTT
CAWSGQISNQPQHF
>TRBV2|TRBD2|TRBJ2-1|many
TGTGCCAGCAGTGAGGGTCTAGCGGCCTCCGAGGAGCAGTTCTTC
CASSEGLAASEEQFF
>TRBV11-2|.|TRBJ2-1|many
TGTGCCAGCAGCTTAGTATCGGGAGTGGTTTACAATGAGCAGTTCTTC
CASSLVSGVVYNEQFF
>TRBV9|.|TRBJ2-3|few
TGTGCCAGCAGCGTAGGGGGTGGAACGTCTAGCACAGATACGCAGTATTTT
CASSVGGGTSSTDTQYF
>TRBV7-9|.|TRBJ1-1|many
TGTGCCAGCAGCTCTGGGCGGATGAACACTGAAGCTTTCTTT
CASSSGRMNTEAFF
>TRBV5-1|.|TRBJ2-6|many
TGCGCCAGCAGCTTGAGACGGGACGCCGGCGGGGTCGGGGCCAACGTCCTGACTTTC
CASSLRRDAGGVGANVLTF
>TRBV19|.|TRBJ1-5|.
TGTGCCAGTAGTATAACGGATTTTAGCAATCAGCCCCAGCATTTT
CASSITDFSNQPQHF
>TRBV20-1|.|TRBJ2-7|few
TGCAGTGCTAGTACAGGTCCAACCTACGAGCAGTACTTC
CSASTGPTYEQYF
>TRBV4-2|TRBD1|TRBJ2-5|many
TGTGCCAGCAGCCAAGATGTTATGACGGGACAGGTGACCCAGTACTTC
CASSQDVMTGQVTQYF
>TRBV11-2|.|TRBJ1-1|many
TGTGCCAGCAGCCACCCAGTCATGAACACTGAAGCTTTCTTT
CASSHPVMNTEAFF
>TRBV6-1|.|TRBJ1-3|.
TGTGCCAGCATCCGGCCAAACCCAGCTGGAAACACCATATATTTT
CASIRPNPAGNTIYF
>TRBV5-1|.|TRBJ2-7|few
TGCGCCAGCAGCTCACAGGGCCTTAGCTACGAGCAGTACTTC
CASSSQGLSYEQYF
>TRBV28|.|TRBJ1-5|few
TGTGCCACAGAGAGGGGCACTCAGCCCCAGCATTTT
CATERGTQPQHF
>TRBV20-1|TRBD1|TRBJ2-1|many
TGCAGTGCTAGAGGGGGGGGGGACAGGGGGACCAATGAGCAGTTCTTC
CSARGGGDRGTNEQFF
>TRBV9|.|TRBJ2-1|few
TGTGCCAGCAGCCCCCTCGGCCAGGCCAATGAGCAGTTCTTC
CASSPLGQANEQFF